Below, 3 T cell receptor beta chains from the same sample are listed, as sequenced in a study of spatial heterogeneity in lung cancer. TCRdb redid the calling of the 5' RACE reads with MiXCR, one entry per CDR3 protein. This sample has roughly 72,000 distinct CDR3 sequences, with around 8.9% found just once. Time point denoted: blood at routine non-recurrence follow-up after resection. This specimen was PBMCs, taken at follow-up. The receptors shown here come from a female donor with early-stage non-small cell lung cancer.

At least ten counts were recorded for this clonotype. Here the CDR3 DNA reads TGTGCCAGCGTTGGGTGGGCTTTCTTT. Protein sequence: CASVGWAFF. V gene TRBV27 combines with J gene TRBJ1-1; D is uncertain. V lost 8 bases and J 11 bases, leaving 9 bases between the germline ends. This CDR3 comprises 9 residues. Germline V gene lookup returns CDR1 MNHEY and CDR2 SMNVEV (reference sequence).

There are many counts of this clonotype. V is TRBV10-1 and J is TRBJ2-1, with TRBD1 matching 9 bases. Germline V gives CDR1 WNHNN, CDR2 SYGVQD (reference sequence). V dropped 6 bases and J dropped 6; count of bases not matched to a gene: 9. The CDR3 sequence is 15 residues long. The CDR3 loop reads CASSGSGTGRNEQFF. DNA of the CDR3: TGCGCCAGCAGCGGCTCCGGGACAGGGCGCAATGAGCAGTTCTTC.

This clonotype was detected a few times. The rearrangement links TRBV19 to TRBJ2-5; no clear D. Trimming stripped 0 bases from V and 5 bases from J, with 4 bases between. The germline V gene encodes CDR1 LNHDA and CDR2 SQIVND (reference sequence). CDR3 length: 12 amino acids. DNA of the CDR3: TGTGCCAGTAGTATAGATAAGGAGACCCAGTACTTC. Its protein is CASSIDKETQYF.